This T cell receptor beta chain was recovered during a study of Ad26.COV2.S vaccination and SARS-CoV-2 variants. Indicated treatment: 15 to 20 received Ad26.COV2.S at low or high dose, single or two shots; about 5 received placebo; per-sample allocation not given. Sampling was performed 63 days after the first vaccine or placebo injection. J lost 2 bases, V lost 3 bases, and 4 bases had no gene match. The CDR3 is 15 amino acids. The germline V gene has CDR1 ENHRY and CDR2 SYGVKD. Sequencing used immunoSEQ multiplex PCR; TCRdb keeps in-frame clones, though not all of them. This sample has hundreds of thousands of clones, with roughly nine tenths found just once.

The chain links TRBV10-3 to TRBJ1-5; 7 nucleotides line up with TRBD1. This receptor was identified in a person between 18 and 65 years old who received the Ad26.COV2.S COVID-19 vaccine or a placebo. The specimen was peripheral blood, collected in a trial of Ad26.COV2.S vaccine versus placebo. CDR3 bases: TGTGCCATCAGTGACGACAGGGACGGCAATCAGCCCCAGCATTTT. Its protein is CAISDDRDGNQPQHF.